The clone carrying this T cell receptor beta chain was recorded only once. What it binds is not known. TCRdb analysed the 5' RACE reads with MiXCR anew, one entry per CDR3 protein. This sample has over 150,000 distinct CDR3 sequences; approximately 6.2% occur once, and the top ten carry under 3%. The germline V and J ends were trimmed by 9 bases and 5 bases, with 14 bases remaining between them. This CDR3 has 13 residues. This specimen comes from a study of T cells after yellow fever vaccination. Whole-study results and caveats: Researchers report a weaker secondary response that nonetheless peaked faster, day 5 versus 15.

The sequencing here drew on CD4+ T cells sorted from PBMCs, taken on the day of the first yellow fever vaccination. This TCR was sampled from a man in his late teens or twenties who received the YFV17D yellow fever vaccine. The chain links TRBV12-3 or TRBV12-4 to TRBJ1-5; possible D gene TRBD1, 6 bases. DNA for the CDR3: TGTGCCAGTTCGACAGGAACATATCAGCCCCAGCATTTT. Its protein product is CASSTGTYQPQHF.